This passage covers 8 T cell receptor beta chains from one sample sequenced in a study of T-cell memory formation after mild COVID-19. TCRdb re-analysed the 5' RACE reads in MiXCR, keeping a single row per CDR3 protein. The repertoire holds under 150,000 distinct CDR3 sequences, with around a fifth as singletons. Sequences were obtained from PBMCs or a T cell subset sorted from them (not recorded which). Every receptor here comes from a young man who had mild COVID-19 (a few samples of this study predate the infection). Cell type and time point are not known.

The chain employs TRBV11-2 and TRBJ1-4; D call uncertain. Germline V gives CDR1 SGHAT, CDR2 FQNNGV. The length of the CDR3 is 16 residues. Trimming stripped 4 bases from V and 0 bases from J, with 12 bases between. Written as DNA, the CDR3 is TGTGCCAGCAGCTCGGTGGTGATTGCAACTAATGAAAAACTGTTTTTT. The encoded protein is CASSSVVIATNEKLFF.

The chain joins TRBV7-9 to TRBJ2-2; weak D call: TRBD2 (7 bases). From germline, CDR1 is SEHNR and CDR2 FQNEAQ (reference sequence). The CDR3 covers 12 residues. With 11 bases removed from V and 4 bases from J, the gap between germline ends came to 11 bases. The CDR3 is CAAGGPTGELFF. Written as DNA, the CDR3 is TGTGCCGCCGGGGGGCCCACCGGGGAGCTGTTTTTT.

The sample holds a few counts of this clonotype. The chain combines TRBV27 with TRBJ2-1; D is ambiguous. Germline CDR1 MNHEY, CDR2 SMNVEV (reference sequence). The CDR3 is 13 amino acids. V shed 1 base and J shed 4 bases, with 5 bases lying between them. CDR3 sequence reads: CASSLWGYNEQFF. The CDR3 region has the DNA TGTGCCAGCAGTTTATGGGGTTACAATGAGCAGTTCTTC.

This clonotype was recorded a few times. The V and J genes are TRBV29-1 and TRBJ1-5, with D uncertain. CDR3 size: 11 residues. In germline, CDR1 is SQVTM, CDR2 ANQGSEA. Trimming cost V 4 bases and J 11 bases, with 12 bases left between them. The chain's CDR3 is CSVVTGEAQHF. DNA for the CDR3: TGCAGCGTTGTAACCGGGGAGGCCCAGCATTTT.

This chain uses TRBV4-2 with TRBJ1-5, with D uncertain. The CDR3 runs 15 residues. The V end lost 0 bases, the J end lost 5 bases, and 11 bases lay between the germline ends. Per germline, CDR1 LGHNA and CDR2 YNFKEQ. The CDR3 nucleotides are TGTGCCAGCAGCCAAGATCTCCCCGGCTATCAGCCCCAGCATTTT. As protein: CASSQDLPGYQPQHF.

This clonotype was observed a few times. The V call is TRBV7-9, the J call TRBJ1-4, with D uncertain. The CDR3 is made up of 16 amino acids. CDR1 is SEHNR, CDR2 FQNEAQ, per germline (reference sequence). V lost 1 base to trimming and J lost 8 bases, with 17 bases between them. CDR3 DNA: TGTGCCAGCAGCTTAGATGAGGGTCGCGTCGGAGAAAAACTGTTTTTT. Encoded protein: CASSLDEGRVGEKLFF.

The V gene is TRBV9, the J gene TRBJ2-1; unclear D gene. CDR3 size: 15 residues. V lost 3 bases and J lost 6, with 16 bases in between. The germline gives CDR1 SGDLS, CDR2 YYNGEE. The CDR3 coding sequence is TGTGCCAGCAGCGCCTACGTCGGTGTGTCCAATGAGCAGTTCTTC. This translates into CASSAYVGVSNEQFF.

The V and J genes are TRBV6-5 and TRBJ2-7; no definite D call. Trimming removed 0 bases at V and 2 bases at J, with 14 bases between. The CDR3 is 16 residues long. Germline assignment: CDR1 MNHEY and CDR2 SVGAGI. This CDR3 reads CASSYSRARSPYEQYF. The CDR3, as DNA: TGTGCCAGCAGTTACTCCCGAGCTAGAAGTCCCTACGAGCAGTACTTC.